This TCR beta chain derives from a study of T cell responses to AZD1222 COVID-19 vaccine. Study-level results: Across the whole spike, CD4 TCRs peaked at regions 160-218 and 743-854. Sampling that yielded the repertoires occurred only after the peak T cell response.

Pooled together were second doses at about 4 or about 12 weeks. As for this clone: Its cognate antigen is unknown.

TCRdb's table, derived via immunoSEQ multiplex PCR, lists solely in-frame clones and lacks some. The sample has around 180,000 clones, approximately 94% seen once; the top ten hold about 1.5%. The CDR3 runs 13 residues. V lost 2 bases, J lost 7 bases, and 4 bases stayed unmatched. Germline V gene sequence: CDR1 ENHRY, CDR2 SYGVKD. The origin of this receptor is an adult who received the AZD1222 COVID-19 vaccine. Sequencing used peripheral blood, obtained 28 days after the second AZD1222 dose. This rearrangement joins TRBV10-3 to TRBJ1-1, with 7 bases aligning to TRBD1. CDR3 sequence: CAISEVGGGEAFF. CDR3 bases: TGTGCCATCAGTGAGGTAGGGGGCGGTGAAGCTTTCTTT.